Shown below are 29 T cell receptor beta chains from a single sample sequenced in a study of T-cell reconstitution after alpha-beta-depleted transplantation in children. During its preparation, the TCRbeta library received unique molecular identifiers. A single record per CDR3 protein comes from TCRdb applying MiXCR to the PCR reads. The sample has about 340,000 distinct CDR3 sequences, about an eighth seen once. The material was PBMCs, obtained from the stem cell graft. These receptors were obtained from a human donor who donated a stem cell graft to a child with Fanconi anemia.

This clonotype was observed a few times. This chain uses TRBV11-2 with TRBJ2-1; TRBD2 aligns across 9 bases. CDR3 length: 19 amino acids. With 2 bases clipped from V and 2 bases from J, the junction kept 13 bases outside the gene matches. CDR1 and CDR2 from the germline V gene are SGHAT and FQNNGV. The CDR3 spells CASSLNRGSGGPTYNEQFF. As DNA, the CDR3 is TGTGCCAGCAGCTTAAATCGAGGTAGCGGGGGACCCACCTACAATGAGCAGTTCTTC.

The chain carries TRBV5-1 and TRBJ2-3; D unresolved. Trimming removed 4 bases from V and 6 bases from J, with 12 bases in between. There are 13 residues in the CDR3. Per germline, CDR1 SGHRS and CDR2 YFSETQ. The CDR3 nucleotides are TGCGCCAGCAGCGGCCTGTCTGGGGATACGCAGTATTTT. This codes for CASSGLSGDTQYF. Full variable domain (outside the CDR3, taken from reference TRBV5-1 and TRBJ2-3): KAGVTQTPRYLIKTRGQQVTLSCSPISGHRSVSWYQQTPGQGLQFLFEYFSETQRNKGNFPGRFSGRQFSNSRSEMNVSTLELGDSALYLCASSGLSGDTQYFGPGTRLTVL.

This clonotype was seen only a few times. The J gene is TRBJ1-2, the V gene TRBV5-1; 9 nucleotides match TRBD1. Trimming cost V 3 bases and J 3 bases; bases outside gene matches: 6. Germline CDR1 and CDR2: SGHRS and YFSETQ. The CDR3 contains 15 residues. The CDR3 coding sequence is TGCGCCAGCAGCTCCCCGGGACAGGGATACTATGGCTACACCTTC. It translates to CASSSPGQGYYGYTF.

V gene TRBV10-3 combines with J gene TRBJ2-3, with TRBD1 matching 8 bases. The CDR3 runs 12 residues. CDR1 ENHRY and CDR2 SYGVKD come from the germline V gene. The V gene end was trimmed by 10 bases and the J gene end by 5 bases; junction bases not matched to a gene: 5. DNA for the CDR3: TGTGCCACCGACAGGGGAAAAGATACGCAGTATTTT. It specifies CATDRGKDTQYF.

This clonotype came up many times. For the CDR3, the DNA is TGCAGTGCCCCGATCAACCGCTGGGGCACCATATATTTT. Amino acid sequence: CSAPINRWGTIYF. The chain couples TRBV20-1 to TRBJ1-3; D ambiguous. Trimming removed 6 bases at V and 9 bases at J, with 18 bases between. Germline V gives CDR1 DFQATT, CDR2 SNEGSKA (reference sequence). CDR3 length: 13 amino acids.

This clonotype was counted only a few times. This CDR3 reads CSARQAQTRGAFF. CDR3 nucleotide sequence: TGCAGTGCTCGACAGGCCCAAACGAGGGGGGCTTTCTTT. The chain recombines TRBV20-1 with TRBJ1-1, with D perhaps TRBD1 (6 bases). V shed 5 bases and J shed 11 bases, with 21 bases lying between them. Per germline, CDR1 DFQATT and CDR2 SNEGSKA (reference sequence). CDR3 length: 13 amino acids.

The chain links TRBV6-2 or TRBV6-3 to TRBJ1-1; D is undetermined. The V gene's germline CDR1 is MNHEY and CDR2 SVGEGT. CDR3 length: 11 amino acids. The germline V and J ends were trimmed by 4 bases and 6 bases, with 6 bases remaining between them. CDR3 residues: CASSSWAEAFF. CDR3 DNA: TGTGCCAGCAGTTCCTGGGCTGAAGCTTTCTTT.

This clonotype has a handful of counts. The chain uses TRBV28 and TRBJ2-1, with unresolved D. This CDR3 is 15 amino acids long. Trimming removed 6 bases at V and 6 bases at J, with 18 bases between. Per the germline V gene, CDR1 is MDHEN and CDR2 is SYDVKM. This chain's CDR3 is CASRLRPKTVNEQFF. The CDR3 DNA reads TGTGCCAGCAGGCTAAGACCTAAGACGGTCAATGAGCAGTTCTTC.

The chain combines TRBV12-3 or TRBV12-4 with TRBJ2-7, with 8 bases fitting TRBD1. V dropped 4 bases and J dropped 5; count of bases not matched to a gene: 4. The CDR3 runs to 13 residues. The CDR3 nucleotides read TGTGCCAGCAGTTCGGACAGGGACGACGAGCAGTACTTC. It translates to CASSSDRDDEQYF.

This clonotype was picked up a small number of times. The chain joins TRBV10-3 to TRBJ2-3; D unclear. CDR3 length: 13 amino acids. With 4 bases removed from V and 4 bases from J, the gap between germline ends came to 9 bases. Germline V gives CDR1 ENHRY, CDR2 SYGVKD. The CDR3 DNA reads TGTGCCATCAGTGCGGCAGAGCCAGATACGCAGTATTTT. Protein product: CAISAAEPDTQYF.

This clonotype was detected ten times or more. The DNA of the CDR3 is TGTGCCAGCAGTGAACCTTATAGGACTCCCGAGGAAGAGCAGTTCTTC. It codes for CASSEPYRTPEEEQFF. This sequence joins TRBV2 and TRBJ2-1, with a possible D match to TRBD2 (5 bases). V was pared by 2 bases and J by 10 bases, with 21 bases between. The CDR3 is 16 amino acids. CDR1 SNHLY and CDR2 FYNNEI come from the germline V gene.

This clonotype has only a few counts. This chain uses TRBV7-2 with TRBJ2-7; 9 bases fit TRBD2. Germline values: CDR1 SGHTA, CDR2 FQGNSA. Trimming took 0 bases from V and 3 from J; bases not matched to a gene: 3. The CDR3 consists of 15 residues. CDR3 sequence reads: CASSLARLADYEQYF. CDR3 coding DNA: TGTGCCAGCAGCTTAGCGAGACTAGCGGACTACGAGCAGTACTTC.

This clonotype turned up a few times. The CDR3 reads CATSLSGTTDTQYF. The DNA of the CDR3 is TGTGCCACCAGCCTTTCCGGGACCACAGATACGCAGTATTTT. V gene TRBV24-1 combines with J gene TRBJ2-3; D is perhaps TRBD1 or TRBD2 (5 bases each). Trimming took 7 bases from V and 2 from J, leaving 12 bases between them. Per germline, CDR1 KGHDR and CDR2 SFDVKD. CDR3 length: 14 amino acids.

This clonotype was counted only a few times. The chain uses TRBV7-9 and TRBJ2-3; 11 bases line up with TRBD2. Trimming took 0 bases from V and 11 from J; bases not matched to a gene: 7. This CDR3 spans 15 amino acids. The germline gives CDR1 SEHNR, CDR2 FQNEAQ (reference sequence). The CDR3: CASSLARTSGHGQYF. The DNA for the CDR3 is TGTGCCAGCAGCTTAGCGCGGACTAGCGGGCATGGGCAGTATTTT.

The J gene is TRBJ2-2, the V gene TRBV4-2, with TRBD1 identical over 11 bases. Germline V gene lookup returns CDR1 LGHNA and CDR2 YNFKEQ. The CDR3 loop spans 15 amino acids. The trim removed 2 bases at V and 7 bases at J, leaving 3 bases unmatched. In nucleotides, the CDR3 is TGTGCCAGCAGCCAACCCGGGACAGGGGGCGGGGAGCTGTTTTTT. Amino acid sequence: CASSQPGTGGGELFF.

This clonotype was detected a few times. This chain uses TRBV28 with TRBJ2-7; 8 bases are shared with TRBD1. The J segment lost 6 bases and the V segment lost 6 bases, leaving 7 bases of the junction unmatched. The CDR3 contains 13 residues. Per the germline V gene, CDR1 is MDHEN and CDR2 is SYDVKM. The CDR3 region is CASSMGQEGEQYV. The DNA for the CDR3 is TGTGCCAGCAGCATGGGACAGGAGGGCGAGCAGTACGTC.

The sample holds many counts of this clonotype. This chain uses TRBV19 with TRBJ1-1; D perhaps matches TRBD1 (5 bases). Trimming removed 5 bases from V and 1 base from J, with 17 bases in between. Per germline, CDR1 LNHDA and CDR2 SQIVND (reference sequence). The CDR3 spans 16 residues. CDR3 region: CASSSTSGTSNTEAFF. The CDR3 coding sequence is TGTGCCAGTAGTTCGACTTCCGGGACTTCGAACACTGAAGCTTTCTTT.

The V call is TRBV4-2, the J call TRBJ2-1, with 9 positions matching TRBD2. Germline V lookup: CDR1 LGHNA, CDR2 YNFKEQ. The CDR3 consists of 18 residues. J gave up 7 bases and V 4 bases, and 17 bases lay outside the gene matches. In nucleotides, the CDR3 is TGTGCCAGCAGCCGAGACTTTAAAACAGGGGCGGGGGGGAATGAGCAGTTCTTC. Protein sequence: CASSRDFKTGAGGNEQFF.

The rearrangement joins TRBV7-9 to TRBJ2-1, with D possibly TRBD2 on 6 matching bases. CDR3 length: 15 residues. Per germline, CDR1 SEHNR and CDR2 FQNEAQ (reference sequence). The V end lost 2 bases, the J end lost 8 bases, and 16 bases lay between the germline ends. Here the CDR3 DNA reads TGTGCCAGCAGCTTACGGGACCTCCGGAGGGATGAGCAGTTCTTC. Translating it yields CASSLRDLRRDEQFF.

Ten or more counts support this clonotype. V gene TRBV11-2 combines with J gene TRBJ2-7; no definite D call. V lost 1 base to trimming and J lost 4 bases, with 8 bases between them. CDR1 and CDR2 (germline): SGHAT, FQNNGV. The CDR3 has 13 residues. CDR3 amino acids: CASSLVLGYEQYV. CDR3 DNA sequence: TGTGCCAGCAGCTTAGTCCTGGGTTACGAGCAGTACGTC.

This clonotype was seen repeatedly, ten times or more. The chain combines TRBV6-1 with TRBJ2-3; D remains unclear. Trimming cost V 6 bases and J 2 bases, with 12 bases left between them. There are 14 residues in the CDR3. In germline, CDR1 is MNHNS, CDR2 SASEGT. CDR3 DNA: TGTGCCAGCAGACCCCAACCATCCACAGATACGCAGTATTTT. It yields the protein CASRPQPSTDTQYF.

This clonotype was recorded a few times. The chain links TRBV28 to TRBJ1-2, with D possibly matching TRBD1 (5 bases). V lost 2 bases and J 7 bases, leaving 8 bases between the germline ends. This CDR3 has 12 amino acids. Germline CDR1 is MDHEN and CDR2 is SYDVKM. CDR3 nucleotide sequence: TGTGCCAGCAGTTTACCGCAGGGTGGCTACACCTTC. Its protein is CASSLPQGGYTF.

The rearrangement joins TRBV5-5 to TRBJ2-3; 8 positions match TRBD2. CDR1 and CDR2 (germline): SGHKS, YYEKEE (reference sequence). Trimming removed 2 bases from V and 2 bases from J; junction bases left unmatched: 4. This CDR3 has 15 residues. CDR3 nucleotides: TGTGCCAGCAGCTTCGGGGGGGGAGACACAGATACGCAGTATTTT. Translation gives CASSFGGGDTDTQYF.

To note about this clonotype: Mismatch with germline at one junction end may stem from a read error. The chain is built from TRBV6-1 and TRBJ2-2; 9 nucleotides match TRBD2. Germline V gene data show CDR1 as MNHNS and CDR2 as SASEGT. The CDR3 loop spans 16 amino acids. The CDR3 reads CASSAGSGGYPGQLFF. The CDR3 bases are TGTGCCAGCAGTGCGGGGAGCGGGGGGTACCCCGGGCAGCTGTTTTTT.

This clonotype was observed at least ten times. This chain uses TRBV28 with TRBJ2-3, with D unresolved. CDR1 MDHEN and CDR2 SYDVKM come from the germline V gene. V lost 5 bases and J 3 bases, leaving 12 bases between the germline ends. The CDR3 has 14 amino acids. The CDR3 spells CASSEPGRTDTQYF. DNA of the CDR3: TGTGCCAGCAGTGAACCCGGTAGGACAGATACGCAGTATTTT. Full variable domain (outside the CDR3, taken from reference TRBV28 and TRBJ2-3): DVKVTQSSRYLVKRTGEKVFLECVQDMDHENMFWYRQDPGLGLRLIYFSYDVKMKEKGDIPEGYSVSREKKERFSLILESASTNQTSMYLCASSEPGRTDTQYFGPGTRLTVL.

This clonotype has a handful of counts. The chain combines TRBV6-1 with TRBJ1-6; D gene ambiguous. In germline, CDR1 is MNHNS, CDR2 SASEGT. V dropped 2 bases and J dropped 7 bases, with 6 bases sitting between them. CDR3 length: 13 amino acids. The CDR3 nucleotides are TGTGCCAGCAGTGAACTCATCAATTCACCCCTCCACTTT. Its translation is CASSELINSPLHF.

The chain couples TRBV29-1 to TRBJ1-2, with 7 bases matching TRBD1. CDR1 is SQVTM and CDR2 is ANQGSEA in the germline V gene. Losses at the gene ends were 3 bases for V and 4 bases for J; bases not matched to a gene: 5. The CDR3 loop spans 13 amino acids. DNA for the CDR3: TGCAGCGTTGAGTCGGGACAGTCCTATGGCTACACCTTC. This translates into CSVESGQSYGYTF.

This clonotype was counted only a few times. The rearrangement links TRBV4-1 to TRBJ2-3, with 8 bases aligning to TRBD1. With V trimmed by 4 bases and J by 4 bases, 7 bases remained unmatched. This CDR3 is 15 amino acids long. Germline CDR1 and CDR2: MGHRA and YSYEKL. The CDR3 reads CASSPSGGGADTQYF. CDR3 nucleotide sequence: TGCGCCAGCAGCCCTTCAGGGGGCGGGGCAGATACGCAGTATTTT.

This clonotype was recorded many times. The V and J genes are TRBV7-6 and TRBJ2-6, with TRBD1 as a possible D gene (6 bases). V was shortened by 6 bases and J by 1 base, with 13 bases between the two germline ends. Germline V lookup: CDR1 SGHVS, CDR2 FNYEAQ. The CDR3 has 16 amino acids. CDR3 sequence: CASSSGQLSGANVLTF. For the CDR3, the DNA is TGTGCCAGCAGTTCAGGACAGTTATCTGGGGCCAACGTCCTGACTTTC.